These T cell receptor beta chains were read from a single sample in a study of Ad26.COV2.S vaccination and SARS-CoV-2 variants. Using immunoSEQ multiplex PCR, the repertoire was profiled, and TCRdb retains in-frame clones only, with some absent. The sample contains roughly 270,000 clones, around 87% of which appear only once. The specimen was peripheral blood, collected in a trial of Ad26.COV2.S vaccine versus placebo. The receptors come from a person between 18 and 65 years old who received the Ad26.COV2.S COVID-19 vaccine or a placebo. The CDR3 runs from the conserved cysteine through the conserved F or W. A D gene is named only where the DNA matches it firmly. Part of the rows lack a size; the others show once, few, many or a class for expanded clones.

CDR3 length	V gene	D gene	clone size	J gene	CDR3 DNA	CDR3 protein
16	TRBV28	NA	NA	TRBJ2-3	TGTGCCAGCAGTCCAACTCTCCTTTTAGGCACAGATACGCAGTATTTT	CASSPTLLLGTDTQYF
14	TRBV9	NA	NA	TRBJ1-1	TGTGCCAGCAGCCAAAGGCTCGGGGCCCCTGAAGCTTTCTTT	CASSQRLGAPEAFF
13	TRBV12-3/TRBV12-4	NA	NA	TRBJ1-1	TGTGCCAGCAGTCGGACAGAGAACACTGAAGCTTTCTTT	CASSRTENTEAFF
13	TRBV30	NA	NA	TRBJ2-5	TGTGCCTGGAAGGACGGACGACAAGAGACCCAGTACTTC	CAWKDGRQETQYF
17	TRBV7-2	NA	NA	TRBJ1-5	TGTGCCAGCAGCCGCCGGGCCCTCATCTCTAGCAATCAGCCCCAGCATTTT	CASSRRALISSNQPQHF
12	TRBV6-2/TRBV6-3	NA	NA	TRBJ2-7	TGTGCCAGCAGTCCGACCCTCTACGAGCAGTACTTC	CASSPTLYEQYF
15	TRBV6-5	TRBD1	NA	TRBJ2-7	TGTGCCAGCAGTTACTGGACAGGGGGCTCCTACGAGCAGTACTTC	CASSYWTGGSYEQYF
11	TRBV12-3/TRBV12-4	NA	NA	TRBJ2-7	TGTGCCAGCAGTTGGGGAGGCGAGCAGTACTTC	CASSWGGEQYF
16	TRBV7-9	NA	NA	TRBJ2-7	TGTGCCAGCAGTTCCGTAGGGGGGAGGACATCCTACGAGCAGTACTTC	CASSSVGGRTSYEQYF
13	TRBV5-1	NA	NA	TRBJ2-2	TGCGCCAGCAGGGTAGGGGAAGGCGGGGAGCTGTTTTTT	CASRVGEGGELFF
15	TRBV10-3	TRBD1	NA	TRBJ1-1	TGTGCCATCAGTGCCTACAGGGGGAAAAATACTGAAGCTTTCTTT	CAISAYRGKNTEAFF
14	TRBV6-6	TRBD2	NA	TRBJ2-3	TGTGCCTGGACTAGCGGGAGTGCATTCGGTACGCAGTATTTT	CAWTSGSAFGTQYF
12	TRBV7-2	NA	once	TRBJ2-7	TGTGCCAGCAGCCACCGGCCCTACGAGCAGTACTTC	CASSHRPYEQYF
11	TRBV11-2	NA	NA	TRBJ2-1	TGTGCCAGCAGCTCACTTAGTGAGCAGTTCTTC	CASSSLSEQFF
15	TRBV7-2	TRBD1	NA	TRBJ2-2	TGTGCCAGCAGCCAATCCAGGGGGCCAGCCGGGGAGCTGTTTTTT	CASSQSRGPAGELFF
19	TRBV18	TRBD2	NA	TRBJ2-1	TGTGCCAGCTCACCCCGGGGTAGCGGGGGGCAGAGCTCCTACAATGAGCAGTTCTTC	CASSPRGSGGQSSYNEQFF
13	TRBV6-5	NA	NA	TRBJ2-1	TGTGCCAGCAGCTTGACTGGGGGCAATGAGCAGTTCTTC	CASSLTGGNEQFF
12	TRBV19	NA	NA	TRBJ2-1	TGTGCCAGTAGGAACTGGCCCCGGGAGCAGTTCTTC	CASRNWPREQFF
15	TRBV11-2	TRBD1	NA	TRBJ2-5	TGTGCCAGCAGCGCGACAGGGTGGTACCAAGAGACCCAGTACTTC	CASSATGWYQETQYF
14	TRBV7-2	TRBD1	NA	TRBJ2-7	TGTGCCAGCAAGGACAGGGGACGTACCTACGAGCAGTACTTC	CASKDRGRTYEQYF
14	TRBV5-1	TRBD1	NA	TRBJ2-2	TGCGCCAGCAGGGACAGGGGGCAGACCGGGGAGCTGTTTTTT	CASRDRGQTGELFF
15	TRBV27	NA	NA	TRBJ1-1	TGTGCCAGCAGTTTAAGCCAGACAGGGAACACTGAAGCTTTCTTT	CASSLSQTGNTEAFF
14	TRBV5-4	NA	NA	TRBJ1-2	TGTGCCAGCAGCCCCACCCCGCTTAACTATGGCTACACCTTC	CASSPTPLNYGYTF
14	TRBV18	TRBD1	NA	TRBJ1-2	TGTGCCAGCTCACTAGGCGACAGGGCCCATGGCTACACCTTC	CASSLGDRAHGYTF
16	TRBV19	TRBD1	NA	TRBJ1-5	TGTGCCAGTAGTTATCTTCCAGGGGGGATTGGGCAGCCCCAGCATTTT	CASSYLPGGIGQPQHF
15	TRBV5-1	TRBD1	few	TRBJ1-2	TGCGCCAGCAGCCGGGACAGGGTCATGAGCTATGGCTACACCTTC	CASSRDRVMSYGYTF
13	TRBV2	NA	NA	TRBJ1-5	TGTGCCAGCACGGAGACCTCTGTGGGGCCCCAGCATTTT	CASTETSVGPQHF
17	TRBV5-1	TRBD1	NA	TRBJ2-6	TGCGCCAGCAGCCTAGGGGACAGGCAGACTGGGGCCAACGTCCTGACTTTC	CASSLGDRQTGANVLTF